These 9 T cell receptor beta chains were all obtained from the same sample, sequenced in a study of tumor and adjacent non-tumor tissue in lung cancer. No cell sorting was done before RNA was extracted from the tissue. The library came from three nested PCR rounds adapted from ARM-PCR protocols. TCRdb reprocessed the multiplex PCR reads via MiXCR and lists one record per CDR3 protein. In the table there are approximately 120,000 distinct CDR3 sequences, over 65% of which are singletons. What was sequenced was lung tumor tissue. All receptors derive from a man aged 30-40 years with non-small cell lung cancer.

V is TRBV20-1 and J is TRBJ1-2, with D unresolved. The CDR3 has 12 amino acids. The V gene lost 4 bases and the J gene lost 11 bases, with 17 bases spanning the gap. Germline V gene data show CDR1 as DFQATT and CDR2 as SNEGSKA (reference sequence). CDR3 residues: CSATVGRDDYTF. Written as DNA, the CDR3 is TGCAGTGCTACGGTAGGAAGAGATGATTACACCTTC.

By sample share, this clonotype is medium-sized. This CDR3 reads CASSLGTGDPEAFF. CDR3 in DNA: TGTGCCAGCAGCTTGGGTACAGGGGACCCTGAAGCTTTCTTT. The V and J genes are TRBV11-2 and TRBJ1-1, with 7 bases lining up with TRBD1. Germline V gene data show CDR1 as SGHAT and CDR2 as FQNNGV. The CDR3 runs 14 residues. Trimming took 3 bases from V and 6 from J; bases not matched to a gene: 7.

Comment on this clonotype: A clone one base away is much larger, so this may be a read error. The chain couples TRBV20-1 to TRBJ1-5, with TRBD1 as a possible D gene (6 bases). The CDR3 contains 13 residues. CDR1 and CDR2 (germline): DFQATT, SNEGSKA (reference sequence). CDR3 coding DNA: TGCACTGCTATTACAGGGAGCAATCAGCCCCAGCATTTT. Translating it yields CTAITGSNQPQHF.

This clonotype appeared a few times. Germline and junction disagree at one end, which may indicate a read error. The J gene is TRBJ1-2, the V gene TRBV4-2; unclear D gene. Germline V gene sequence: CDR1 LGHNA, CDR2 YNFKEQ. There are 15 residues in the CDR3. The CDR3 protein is CASIQDWASNYGYTF. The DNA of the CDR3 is TGTGCCAGCATCCAAGATTGGGCATCTAACTATGGCTACACCTTC.

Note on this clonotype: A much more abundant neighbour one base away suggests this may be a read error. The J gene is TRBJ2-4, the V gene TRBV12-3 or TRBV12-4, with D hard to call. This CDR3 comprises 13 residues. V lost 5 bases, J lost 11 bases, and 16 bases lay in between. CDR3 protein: CASSRLLEGFQYF. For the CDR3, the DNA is TGTGCCAGCAGTCGCCTGCTCGAAGGGTTTCAGTACTTC.

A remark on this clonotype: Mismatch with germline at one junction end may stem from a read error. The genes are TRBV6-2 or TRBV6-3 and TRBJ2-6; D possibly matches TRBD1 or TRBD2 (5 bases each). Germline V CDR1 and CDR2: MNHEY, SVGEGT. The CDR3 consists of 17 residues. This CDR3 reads CVSSQQTVFSGGNVLTF. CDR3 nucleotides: TGTGTCAGCAGTCAACAGACAGTTTTCTCTGGGGGCAACGTCCTGACTTTC.

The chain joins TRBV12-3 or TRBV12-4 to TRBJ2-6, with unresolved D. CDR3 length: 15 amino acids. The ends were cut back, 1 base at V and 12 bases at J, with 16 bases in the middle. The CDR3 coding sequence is TGTGCCAGCAGTTTAGGGGCCAGTGGGGTCACCGTCCTGACTTTC. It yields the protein CASSLGASGVTVLTF.

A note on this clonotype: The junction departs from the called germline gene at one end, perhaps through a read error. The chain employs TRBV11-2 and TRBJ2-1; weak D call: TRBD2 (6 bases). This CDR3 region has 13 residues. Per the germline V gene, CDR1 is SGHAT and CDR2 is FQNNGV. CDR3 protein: CASSSTSCNKQFF. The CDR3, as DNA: TGTGCCAGCAGCTCGACTAGTTGCAATAAGCAGTTCTTC.

The CDR3 protein is CASSKDWGQNSPLHF. The DNA for the CDR3 is TGCGCCAGTAGCAAAGACTGGGGGCAGAATTCACCCCTCCACTTT. The chain joins TRBV4-1 to TRBJ1-6; D is perhaps TRBD1 (6 bases). This CDR3 is built from 15 residues. Germline V gene sequence: CDR1 MGHRA, CDR2 YSYEKL. Trimming cost V 9 bases and J 7 bases, with 19 bases left between them.